Detailed here is one T cell receptor (beta chain). The antigen is undetermined. One end of the junction varies from germline; a read error may be responsible. The CDR3 has 14 residues. Germline V lookup: CDR1 SGHAT, CDR2 FQNNGV. The data were taken from a study of tumor and adjacent non-tumor tissue in lung cancer. Across the whole study: About 4.17 million productive TCRbeta reads were obtained per sample on average.

Regarding the study as a whole: Top 100 clones took a larger repertoire share in normal lung. Higher tumor TCR diversity was associated with shorter survival.

RNA was extracted from bulk tissue without any cell sorting. Between August and November 2014, newly diagnosed, chemotherapy-naive lung cancer patients underwent thoracic surgery in China. TCRbeta libraries were built with three rounds of nested PCR, modified from ARM-PCR. TCRdb reprocessed the multiplex PCR reads via MiXCR and lists one record per CDR3 protein. The sample contains over 110,000 distinct CDR3 sequences, around 60% of which appear only once. Sequencing was performed on lung tumor tissue. This chain joins TRBV11-2 and TRBJ2-3; TRBD1 matches 8 bases. The TCR originated in a man in his sixties with small cell lung cancer. The CDR3 here is CASSKRQGTDMQYF. The CDR3 DNA is TGTGCCAGCAGCAAGAGACAGGGGACAGATATGCAGTATTTT.